The clone carrying this TCR beta chain was observed a few times. Under the authors' procedure: The assay estimated nucleated cells by amplifying reference gene primers. Libraries were prepared by immunoSEQ multiplex PCR; TCRdb keeps only in-frame clonotypes and omits some of them. V, J and clone size were drawn from that table, and D and trimming were deduced from the DNA. The sample has approximately 87,000 clones; roughly 80% are singletons. The data originate from a study of blood T cell repertoires in COVID-19. About the research overall: The United States, Italy and Spain provided the acute and convalescent COVID-19 samples. From T cells, B-cell-depleted T cells, or PBMCs came the material, which was cDNA or gDNA.

Germline lookup yields CDR1 SGHRS and CDR2 YFSETQ. The CDR3 totals 14 residues. With 7 bases removed from V and 4 bases from J, the gap between germline ends came to 16 bases. The V gene is TRBV5-1, the J gene TRBJ2-3, with a weak D call TRBD2 (5 bases). The specimen was peripheral blood. The sequence was obtained from a woman aged 80 or over with acute or convalescent COVID-19. This chain's CDR3 is CASRAEGRPDTQYF. The CDR3 DNA follows: TGCGCCAGCCGAGCCGAGGGTCGGCCAGATACGCAGTATTTT.